The 25 T cell receptor beta chains presented below share a single source sample, sequenced in a study of brain T cells in children with intractable seizures. The time point is: blood from clinic visit 5 months post-surgery; TSC patient then seizure free. Produced via immunoSEQ multiplex PCR; TCRdb's table is partial and in-frame only. This sample has about 340,000 clones, with 93% found just once. The starting material was peripheral blood, obtained approximately 5 months after surgery. The source is a boy under two years old with tuberous sclerosis and intractable seizures.

The chain links TRBV14 to TRBJ2-1; 11 bases are a match to TRBD2. V shed 2 bases, J shed 4 bases, and the junction held 4 bases outside the gene matches. Germline CDR1 and CDR2: SGHDN and FVKESK. The CDR3 has 16 residues. CDR3 protein: CASSQLGTSGYNEQFF. The DNA for the CDR3 is TGTGCCAGCAGCCAATTGGGGACTAGCGGTTACAATGAGCAGTTCTTC. The whole variable domain, remainder taken from reference TRBV14 and TRBJ2-1, is EAGVTQFPSHSVIEKGQTVTLRCDPISGHDNLYWYRRVMGKEIKFLLHFVKESKQDESGMPNNRFLAERTGGTYSTLKVQPAELEDSGVYFCASSQLGTSGYNEQFFGPGTRLTVL.

The chain links TRBV12-3 or TRBV12-4 to TRBJ2-5; the D gene could be TRBD1 or TRBD2 (5 bases each). V was cut by 8 bases and J by 7 bases, with 17 bases left in between. The length of the CDR3 is 13 residues. The CDR3 region is CASAPGTLLTQYF. The CDR3 region has the DNA TGTGCCAGCGCCCCCGGGACCCTTCTGACCCAGTACTTC.

The chain carries TRBV7-9 and TRBJ2-3; 12 bases fit TRBD2. Germline V gene sequence: CDR1 SEHNR, CDR2 FQNEAQ (reference sequence). V shed 10 bases and J 4 bases; nucleotides not matched to a gene: 12. This CDR3 has 16 amino acids. CDR3 protein: CANGLAGHNQADTQYF. The CDR3, as DNA: TGTGCCAACGGACTAGCGGGGCACAACCAGGCAGATACGCAGTATTTT.

V gene TRBV21-1 combines with J gene TRBJ2-3; whether TRBD2, the table's D call, matches the DNA was not checked. TRBV21-1 is shown as a pseudogene. CDR3 length: 14 residues. The CDR3 nucleotides read TGTGCCAGTGAAAGCGGGAGGGCCGGGGATACGCAGTATTTT. Translation: CASESGRAGDTQYF.

DNA for the CDR3: TGTGCCAGCAGCCGGACTAGCGGCTCTACAAATGAGCAGTTCTTC. Its protein is CASSRTSGSTNEQFF. V usage is TRBV9 and J usage is TRBJ2-1; 10 bases match TRBD2. This CDR3 comprises 15 residues. The V segment lost 4 bases and the J segment 7 bases; nucleotides outside the gene matches: 8. From germline, CDR1 is SGDLS and CDR2 YYNGEE.

The rearrangement uses TRBV29-1 and TRBJ1-1; D gene uncertain. Germline V gene sequence: CDR1 SQVTM, CDR2 ANQGSEA. Trimming stripped 5 bases from V and 5 bases from J, with 6 bases between. CDR3 length: 10 amino acids. This CDR3 is CSVMGTEAFF. CDR3 nucleotide sequence: TGCAGCGTTATGGGGACTGAAGCTTTCTTT.

The chain carries TRBV3-1 (or the pseudogene TRBV3-2) and TRBJ2-1; D remains ambiguous. V dropped 1 base and J dropped 9 bases, with 13 bases sitting between them. Germline-derived CDR1 and CDR2 are LGHDT and YNNKEL (reference sequence). CDR3 length equals 14 residues. The CDR3 DNA sequence: TGTGCCAGCAGCCAAGCGTCTCGGATTGTTGAGCAGTTCTTC. As protein: CASSQASRIVEQFF.

The chain joins TRBV7-9 to TRBJ2-3; D gene unclear. The CDR3 runs to 16 residues. Trimming shortened V by 1 base and J by 4 bases, and 15 bases separated the two germline ends. Germline-derived CDR1 and CDR2 are SEHNR and FQNEAQ (reference sequence). Here the CDR3 reads CASSLGDFVFADTQYF. CDR3 DNA sequence: TGTGCCAGCAGCTTAGGGGATTTTGTGTTCGCAGATACGCAGTATTTT.

The CDR3 spells CASSEYRGGSASGNTIYF. CDR3 coding DNA: TGTGCCAGCAGTGAATATAGGGGGGGTTCCGCCTCTGGAAACACCATATATTTT. The chain has TRBV25-1 and TRBJ1-3, with D tentatively TRBD1 (6 bases). Trimming stripped 0 bases from V and 0 bases from J, with 15 bases between. Germline V lookup: CDR1 MGHDK, CDR2 SYGVNS. This CDR3 comprises 18 residues.

V usage is TRBV7-3 and J usage is TRBJ2-5; tentatively, D is TRBD2 (6 bases). Germline CDR1 SGHTA, CDR2 FQGTGA. This CDR3 is built from 12 residues. The germline V and J ends were trimmed by 5 bases and 5 bases, with 9 bases remaining between them. CDR3 coding DNA: TGTGCCAGCAGCCTGAGCGGGGAGACCCAGTACTTC. Residues: CASSLSGETQYF.

The chain uses TRBV14 and TRBJ1-2, with a weak D call TRBD1 (6 bases). V lost 0 bases and J lost 4, with 9 bases in between. Germline V gene sequence: CDR1 SGHDN, CDR2 FVKESK. This CDR3 is built from 14 residues. The CDR3 reads CASSQDQGFYGYTF. In nucleotides, the CDR3 is TGTGCCAGCAGCCAAGATCAGGGGTTCTATGGCTACACCTTC.

The chain is built from TRBV11-2 and TRBJ2-7, with D maybe TRBD2 (6 bases). There are 14 residues in the CDR3. CDR1 SGHAT and CDR2 FQNNGV come from the germline V gene. Trimming stripped 4 bases from V and 2 bases from J, with 12 bases between. This CDR3 reads CASSYPGLPYEQYF. CDR3 nucleotides: TGTGCCAGCAGCTACCCGGGACTTCCCTACGAGCAGTACTTC.

The chain is built from TRBV2 and TRBJ1-1, with D perhaps matching TRBD1 (6 bases). Trimming left V 1 base short and J 11 bases short, with 11 bases between. CDR1 SNHLY and CDR2 FYNNEI come from the germline V gene. This CDR3 has 12 residues. The CDR3 region has the DNA TGTGCCAGCAGTGAAGTCACAGGGTGGGCTTTCTTT. This gives the protein CASSEVTGWAFF.

V is TRBV29-1 and J is TRBJ2-1, with D tentatively TRBD2 (5 bases). Germline values: CDR1 SQVTM, CDR2 ANQGSEA. The V end was cut by 0 bases, the J end by 3 bases, with 12 bases between. The CDR3 totals 15 residues. This chain's CDR3 is CSVEDIEGIYNEQFF. The CDR3 DNA follows: TGCAGCGTTGAAGATATCGAGGGAATCTACAATGAGCAGTTCTTC.

This clone appeared a single time. The chain recombines TRBV5-4 with TRBJ1-2; D is possibly TRBD1 (6 bases). V lost 4 bases to trimming and J lost 0 bases, with 10 bases between them. The germline CDR1 and CDR2 sequences are SGHNT and YYREEE (reference sequence). CDR3 length equals 14 residues. This CDR3 is CASSPDRTNYGYTF. CDR3 in DNA: TGTGCCAGCAGCCCCGACAGGACTAACTATGGCTACACCTTC.

V is TRBV27 and J is TRBJ2-7; D perhaps matches TRBD2 (5 bases). Between the trimmed V and J ends, which lost 2 bases and 3 bases, there was a span of 8 bases. The CDR3 runs 13 residues. Germline CDR1 MNHEY, CDR2 SMNVEV (reference sequence). The chain's CDR3 is CASSLNRGYEQYF. CDR3 coding DNA: TGTGCCAGCAGTTTAAATCGGGGCTACGAGCAGTACTTC.

The V gene is TRBV7-2, the J gene TRBJ2-3; D call uncertain. The CDR3 sequence is 15 residues long. V lost 5 bases, J lost 2 bases, and 14 bases lay in between. Germline-derived CDR1 and CDR2 are SGHTA and FQGNSA. DNA for the CDR3: TGTGCCAGCAGCCTCCTCGATGACCCCACAGATACGCAGTATTTT. Its protein is CASSLLDDPTDTQYF.

The chain couples TRBV28 to TRBJ2-2; TRBD2 matches 13 bases. Germline-derived CDR1 and CDR2 are MDHEN and SYDVKM. The trim removed 7 bases at V and 8 bases at J, leaving 10 bases unmatched. There are 16 residues in the CDR3. The CDR3 here is CASIPTSGRAFGELFF. The CDR3 DNA sequence: TGTGCCAGCATCCCCACTAGCGGGAGGGCCTTTGGGGAGCTGTTTTTT. Using reference TRBV28 and TRBJ2-2 for the parts outside the CDR3, the full variable domain is DVKVTQSSRYLVKRTGEKVFLECVQDMDHENMFWYRQDPGLGLRLIYFSYDVKMKEKGDIPEGYSVSREKKERFSLILESASTNQTSMYLCASIPTSGRAFGELFFGEGSRLTVL.

This rearrangement joins TRBV3-1 (or the pseudogene TRBV3-2) to TRBJ2-5; no definite D call. Trimming took off 3 bases at V and 6 bases at J, with 2 bases between the two ends. Germline V gene sequence: CDR1 LGHDT, CDR2 YNNKEL (reference sequence). The CDR3 is 10 residues long. The CDR3 protein is CASSHKTQYF. CDR3 in DNA: TGTGCCAGCAGCCATAAGACCCAGTACTTC.

The genes are TRBV7-3 and TRBJ1-1, with 7 bases lining up with TRBD1. Germline loops: CDR1 SGHTA, CDR2 FQGTGA. The CDR3 is 13 amino acids. Unmatched junction bases numbered 2, after V lost 4 bases and J lost 3 bases. Written as DNA, the CDR3 is TGTGCCAGCAGCTCCCAGGGGGACACTGAAGCTTTCTTT. Its protein product is CASSSQGDTEAFF.

The J gene is TRBJ1-1, the V gene TRBV11-2; 7 bases align to TRBD1. Germline V gives CDR1 SGHAT, CDR2 FQNNGV. V dropped 1 base and J dropped 1; count of bases not matched to a gene: 12. This CDR3 has 18 residues. The chain's CDR3 is CASSLASPRQGENTEAFF. The CDR3 DNA reads TGTGCCAGCAGCTTAGCTTCCCCCAGACAGGGCGAGAACACTGAAGCTTTCTTT.

This chain connects TRBV15 to TRBJ1-3, with D possibly being TRBD1 (5 bases). This CDR3 is built from 18 residues. V shed 3 bases and J shed 4 bases, with 22 bases lying between them. Germline CDR1 is LNHNV and CDR2 is YYDKDF (reference sequence). CDR3 amino acids: CATSSPTRRGTQGNTIYF. The CDR3 DNA is TGTGCCACCAGCAGCCCCACGAGGAGGGGAACGCAGGGAAACACCATATATTTT.

The chain joins TRBV28 to TRBJ1-1; D unresolved. The germline gives CDR1 MDHEN, CDR2 SYDVKM. CDR3 length: 16 residues. The V and J ends lost 3 bases and 3 bases respectively, with 17 bases between them. CDR3 protein: CASSFRLDQRDTEAFF. The CDR3 DNA follows: TGTGCCAGCAGTTTCCGACTGGACCAAAGGGACACTGAAGCTTTCTTT.

The chain links TRBV10-2 to TRBJ1-5, with D unclear. CDR3 length: 13 amino acids. V was pared by 4 bases and J by 5 bases, with 9 bases between. Germline V lookup: CDR1 WSHSY, CDR2 SAAADI. The CDR3 here is CASSVSLYQPQHF. The CDR3 bases are TGCGCCAGCAGTGTTAGCCTCTATCAGCCCCAGCATTTT.

This sequence joins TRBV20-1 and TRBJ2-2; D not resolved. The CDR3 runs to 14 residues. The V end was cut by 3 bases, the J end by 0 bases, with 8 bases between. CDR1 is DFQATT and CDR2 is SNEGSKA in the germline V gene (reference sequence). The CDR3 nucleotides read TGCAGTGCTAGTCCCCACGCGAACACCGGGGAGCTGTTTTTT. Translating gives CSASPHANTGELFF.